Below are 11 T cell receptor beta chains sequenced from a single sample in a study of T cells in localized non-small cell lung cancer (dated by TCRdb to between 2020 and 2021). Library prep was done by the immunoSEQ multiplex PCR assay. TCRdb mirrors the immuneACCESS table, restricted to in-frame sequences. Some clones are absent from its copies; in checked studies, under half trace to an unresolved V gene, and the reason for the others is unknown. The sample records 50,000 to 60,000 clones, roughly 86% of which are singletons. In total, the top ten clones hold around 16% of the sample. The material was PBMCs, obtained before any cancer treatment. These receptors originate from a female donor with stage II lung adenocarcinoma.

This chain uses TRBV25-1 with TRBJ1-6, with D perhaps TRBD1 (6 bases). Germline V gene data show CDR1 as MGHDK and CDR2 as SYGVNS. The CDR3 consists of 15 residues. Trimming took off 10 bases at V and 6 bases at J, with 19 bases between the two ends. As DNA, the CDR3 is TGTGCCACTACCCGGGGGGGCAGCTCTAATTCACCCCTCCACTTT. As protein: CATTRGGSSNSPLHF.

Here the CDR3 DNA reads TGTGCCAGCAGCTTAGACAGGGTGGGCTACACCTTC. Translation: CASSLDRVGYTF. The chain is built from TRBV7-8 and TRBJ1-2; weak D call: TRBD1 (6 bases). The CDR3 is 12 residues long. V was pared by 1 base and J by 8 bases, with 8 bases between. Germline V CDR1 and CDR2: SGHVS, FQNEAQ.

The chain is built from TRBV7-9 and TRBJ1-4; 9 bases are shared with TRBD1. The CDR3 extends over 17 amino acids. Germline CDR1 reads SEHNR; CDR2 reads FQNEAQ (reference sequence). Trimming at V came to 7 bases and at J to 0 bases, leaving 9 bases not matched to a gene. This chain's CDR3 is CASTRRTGAATNEKLFF. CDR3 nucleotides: TGTGCCAGCACCCGCCGGACAGGGGCCGCAACTAATGAAAAACTGTTTTTT.

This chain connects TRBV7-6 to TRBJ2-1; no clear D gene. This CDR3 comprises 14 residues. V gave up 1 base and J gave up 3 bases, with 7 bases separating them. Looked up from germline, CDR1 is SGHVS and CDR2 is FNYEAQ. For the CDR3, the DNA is TGTGCCAGCAGCTTAGGTTTAAACTACAATGAGCAGTTCTTC. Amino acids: CASSLGLNYNEQFF.

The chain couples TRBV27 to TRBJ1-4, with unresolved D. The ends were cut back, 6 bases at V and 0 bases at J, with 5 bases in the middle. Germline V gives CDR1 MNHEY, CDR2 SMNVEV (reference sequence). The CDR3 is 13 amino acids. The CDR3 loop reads CASRTPTNEKLFF. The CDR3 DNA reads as TGTGCCAGCAGGACCCCAACTAATGAAAAACTGTTTTTT.

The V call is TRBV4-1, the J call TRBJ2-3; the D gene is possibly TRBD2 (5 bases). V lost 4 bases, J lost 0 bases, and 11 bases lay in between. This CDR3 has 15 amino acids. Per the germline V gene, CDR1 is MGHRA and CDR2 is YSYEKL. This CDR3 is CASSRTVTSTDTQYF. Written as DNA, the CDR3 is TGCGCCAGCAGCCGGACTGTGACTAGCACAGATACGCAGTATTTT.

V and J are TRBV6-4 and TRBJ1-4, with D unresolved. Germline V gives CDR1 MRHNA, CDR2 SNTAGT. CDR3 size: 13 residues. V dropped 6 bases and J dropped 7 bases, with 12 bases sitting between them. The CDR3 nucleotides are TGTGCCAGCAGCTGGACCCCGGGTGAAAAACTGTTTTTT. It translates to CASSWTPGEKLFF.

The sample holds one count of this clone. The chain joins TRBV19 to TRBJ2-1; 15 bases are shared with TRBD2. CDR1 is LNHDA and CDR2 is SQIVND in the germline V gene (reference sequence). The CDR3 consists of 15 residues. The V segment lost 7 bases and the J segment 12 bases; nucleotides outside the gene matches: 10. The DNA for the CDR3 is TGTGCCAGTAACGCAGGACTAGCGGGGGGGCTTAGGCAGTTCTTC. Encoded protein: CASNAGLAGGLRQFF.

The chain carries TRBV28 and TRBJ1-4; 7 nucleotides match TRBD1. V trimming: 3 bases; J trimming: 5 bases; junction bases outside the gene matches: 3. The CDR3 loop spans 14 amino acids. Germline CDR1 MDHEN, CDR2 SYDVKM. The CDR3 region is CASSFMTGNEKLFF. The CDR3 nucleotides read TGTGCCAGCAGTTTCATGACAGGGAATGAAAAACTGTTTTTT.

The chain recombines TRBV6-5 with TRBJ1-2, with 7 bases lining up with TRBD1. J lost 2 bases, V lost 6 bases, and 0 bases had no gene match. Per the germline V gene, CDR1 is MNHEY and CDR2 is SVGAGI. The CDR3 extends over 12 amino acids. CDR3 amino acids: CASRTGNYGYTF. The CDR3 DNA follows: TGTGCCAGCAGGACAGGGAACTATGGCTACACCTTC.

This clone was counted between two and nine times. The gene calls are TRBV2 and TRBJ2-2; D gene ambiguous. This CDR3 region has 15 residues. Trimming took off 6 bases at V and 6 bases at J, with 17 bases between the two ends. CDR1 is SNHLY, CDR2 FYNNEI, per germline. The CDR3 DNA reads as TGTGCCAGCAGAAGGGCTCCTGGTTTTTCCGGGGAGCTGTTTTTT. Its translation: CASRRAPGFSGELFF.